The text below deals with one T cell receptor beta chain. Germline assignment: CDR1 SGHRS and CDR2 YFSETQ. This CDR3 is built from 15 residues. The V segment lost 4 bases and the J segment 1 base; nucleotides outside the gene matches: 4. Those enrolled in Seattle joined during active infection and were followed longitudinally afterward. The entry originates in a study of blood T cell repertoires in COVID-19. Study at large: Sources were T cells, B-cell-depleted T cells, or PBMCs; the material itself was cDNA or gDNA.

Here immunoSEQ multiplex PCR was the method, and the copy in TCRdb shows in-frame clones only, minus some. Of 250,000 to 350,000 clones listed, around 90% were seen once; the top ten hold roughly 6.3%. The receptor comes from a woman aged 45 to 65 with COVID-19, enrolled during active disease. Input material: peripheral blood. This sequence joins TRBV5-1 and TRBJ2-1, with 8 bases that match TRBD2. The CDR3 region is CASSPAGGSYNEQFF. Here the CDR3 DNA reads TGCGCCAGCAGCCCGGCGGGAGGTTCCTACAATGAGCAGTTCTTC.